This TCR beta chain emerged from a study of T cells in Graves' hyperthyroidism and ophthalmopathy. Whole-study findings and limits: It was a median around 6 months before onset that the model predicted ophthalmopathy. Most thyroid clonotypes expanded above 0.001 appeared in blood too.

Amplified TCR beta CDR3 regions came from RNA transcripts. RT-PCR in the first round (using the HTBI primer set) targeted the TCR CDR3. MiXCR was run by TCRdb on the multiplex PCR reads, yielding one entry per CDR3 protein. The sample includes some 550,000 distinct CDR3 sequences, roughly 20% seen only once; the top ten take roughly 29%. Germline-derived CDR1 and CDR2 are MGHRA and YSYEKL. Trimming removed 4 bases from V and 0 bases from J, with 13 bases in between. The CDR3 has 16 residues. This clonotype was picked up many times. As yet, its antigen is unknown. Those with hyperthyroidism were 18 to 65 years old, newly diagnosed, and ill for under 2 months. Every diagnosis used clinical symptoms, serum thyroxine and TRAb, thyroid ultrasound and orbital computed tomography.

The origin of this receptor is a man aged 18 to 35 with Graves' hyperthyroidism. The chain links TRBV4-1 to TRBJ1-5; D unresolved. What was sequenced was blood. The CDR3 protein is CASSRPDLDSNQPQHF. In nucleotides, the CDR3 is TGCGCCAGCAGCCGGCCGGATCTTGATAGCAATCAGCCCCAGCATTTT.